One sample yielded the 22 T cell receptor beta chains listed below, sequenced in a study of metastatic and nonmetastatic thyroid tumors. TCRdb re-called clones via MiXCR from the PCR reads. This table holds approximately 40,000 clones, less than 25% found once. All patients were treatment-naive before thyroid surgery. The material sequenced was blood. These receptors were obtained from a female donor with papillary thyroid cancer or a benign thyroid nodule (not recorded which). Some clones in this sample may be carry-over from other donors' samples.

At least ten counts were recorded for this clone. The rearrangement links TRBV19 to TRBJ1-4; 7 nucleotides agree with TRBD1. Per germline, CDR1 LNHDA and CDR2 SQIVND (reference sequence). J gave up 5 bases and V 7 bases, and 4 bases lay outside the gene matches. The CDR3 sequence is 13 residues long. This CDR3 reads CASKRGQNEKLFF. The CDR3 coding sequence is TGTGCCAGTAAGAGGGGGCAAAATGAAAAACTGTTTTTT.

This clone was detected a few times. A junction end diverges from the germline sequence, so it may reflect a read error. The V call is TRBV10-3, the J call TRBJ1-5; D is uncertain. Germline V gene data show CDR1 as ENHRY and CDR2 as SYGVKD. This CDR3 contains 14 residues. The chain's CDR3 is CAISDLHSNQPQHF. In nucleotides, the CDR3 is TGTGCCATCAGTGATTTACATAGCAATCAGCCCCAGCACTTT.

Note on this clone: A much larger clone is a single base away; this may be a read error. The chain is built from TRBV10-3 and TRBJ2-1; D not certain. In germline, CDR1 is ENHRY, CDR2 SYGVKD. The V end was cut by 0 bases, the J end by 6 bases, with 12 bases between. The CDR3 is 15 amino acids. The chain's CDR3 is CAISESMVGCNEQFF. The CDR3 nucleotides read TGTGCCATCAGTGAGTCGATGGTCGGGTGCAATGAGCAGTTCTTC.

This clone was seen a few times. J is TRBJ2-6 and V is TRBV5-1; TRBD1 matches at 8 bases. Germline CDR1 and CDR2: SGHRS and YFSETQ. Germline trimming cut 4 bases from V and 14 bases from J; bases unmatched to any gene: 14. This CDR3 has 15 amino acids. The CDR3 spells CASSPRTGPIEFLTF. The DNA of the CDR3 is TGCGCCAGCAGCCCCCGGACAGGGCCGATTGAGTTCCTGACTTTC.

The CDR3 sequence is CASSVPGQGPEQYF. DNA for the CDR3: TGTGCCAGCAGCGTGCCGGGACAGGGACCCGAGCAGTACTTC. The chain has TRBV7-8 and TRBJ2-7, with TRBD1 matching 9 bases. From germline, CDR1 is SGHVS and CDR2 FQNEAQ. CDR3 length: 14 residues. J gave up 6 bases and V 5 bases, and 8 bases lay outside the gene matches.

This chain uses TRBV7-8 with TRBJ2-1; TRBD2 agrees at 8 bases. Germline V gene lookup returns CDR1 SGHVS and CDR2 FQNEAQ. The V segment lost 5 bases and the J segment 6 bases; nucleotides outside the gene matches: 6. There are 14 residues in the CDR3. CDR3 amino acids: CASSPGLAPNEQFF. CDR3 in DNA: TGTGCCAGCAGCCCAGGACTAGCCCCCAATGAGCAGTTCTTC.

This clone was detected a few times. With a much larger clone just one base away, this may be a read error. The genes are TRBV24-1 and TRBJ1-1; 7 nucleotides agree with TRBD1. Germline trimming cut 4 bases from V and 13 bases from J; bases unmatched to any gene: 11. Germline-derived CDR1 and CDR2 are KGHDR and SFDVKD. The length of the CDR3 is 13 residues. In DNA, the CDR3 is TGTGCCACCAGTGAACGAGGACAGGATGAGGATTTCTTT. Translating gives CATSERGQDEDFF.

By sample share, this clone is medium-sized. V is TRBV6-1 and J is TRBJ2-7, with D possibly TRBD1 on 5 matching bases. Germline V gene data show CDR1 as MNHNS and CDR2 as SASEGT. The CDR3 has 14 residues. The V and J ends lost 6 bases and 3 bases respectively, with 15 bases between them. The CDR3 region has the DNA TGTGCCAGCAGCTCACCCCGGACAAACTACGAGCAGTACTTC. Translation: CASSSPRTNYEQYF.

This clone was counted ten times or more. The V call is TRBV9, the J call TRBJ2-5; D gene uncertain. Per the germline V gene, CDR1 is SGDLS and CDR2 is YYNGEE. V was cut by 0 bases and J by 3 bases, with 6 bases left in between. The CDR3 extends over 13 amino acids. CDR3 sequence reads: CASSVEGKETQYF. CDR3 sequence (DNA): TGTGCCAGCAGCGTAGAAGGTAAAGAGACCCAGTACTTC.

This clone was counted at least ten times. The chain couples TRBV11-1 to TRBJ2-2, with 7 bases identical to TRBD1. Looked up from germline, CDR1 is SGHAT and CDR2 is FQDESV (reference sequence). This CDR3 has 17 residues. The trim removed 4 bases at V and 4 bases at J, leaving 12 bases unmatched. CDR3 bases: TGTGCCAGCAGCTCCCCACCGGGCAGGGGGATCACCGGGGAGCTGTTTTTT. This encodes CASSSPPGRGITGELFF.

This clone was seen a handful of times. The chain couples TRBV12-3 or TRBV12-4 to TRBJ2-6, with TRBD1 matching over 9 bases. The CDR3 sequence is 18 residues long. The V segment lost 5 bases and the J segment 3 bases; nucleotides outside the gene matches: 11. The CDR3 spells CASSATGGSYYGANVLTF. As DNA, the CDR3 is TGTGCCAGCAGTGCGACAGGGGGTTCCTACTATGGGGCCAACGTCCTGACTTTC.

CDR3 sequence reads: CASNPGATNYGYTF. CDR3 coding DNA: TGTGCCAGCAACCCAGGGGCTACTAACTATGGCTACACCTTC. The rearrangement joins TRBV3-1 to TRBJ1-2, with TRBD1 as a possible D gene (6 bases). With 7 bases removed from V and 0 bases from J, the gap between germline ends came to 12 bases. CDR3 length equals 14 residues. CDR1 and CDR2 (germline): LGHDT, YNNKEL (reference sequence).

This clone was found many times. The V and J genes are TRBV11-3 and TRBJ2-4; D remains ambiguous. Germline assignment: CDR1 SGHNT and CDR2 YENEEA. Deletions cut 1 base from V and 7 bases from J, with 5 bases between. This CDR3 has 12 residues. The DNA for the CDR3 is TGTGCCAGCAGCTTAGGGTCCAACATTCAGTACTTC. Translating it yields CASSLGSNIQYF. The variable domain in full, with the rest retrieved from reference TRBV11-3 and TRBJ2-4, is EAGVVQSPRYKIIEKKQPVAFWCNPISGHNTLYWYLQNLGQGPELLIRYENEEAVDDSQLPKDRFSAERLKGVDSTLKIQPAELGDSAVYLCASSLGSNIQYFGAGTRLSVL.

This clone was counted many times. This chain uses TRBV20-1 with TRBJ2-7; D is possibly TRBD2 (5 bases). This CDR3 comprises 12 residues. The V and J ends lost 2 bases and 2 bases respectively, with 7 bases between them. Germline CDR1 is DFQATT and CDR2 is SNEGSKA (reference sequence). This CDR3 is CSARLRAYEQYF. Written as DNA, the CDR3 is TGCAGTGCTAGATTGAGGGCCTACGAGCAGTACTTC.

This clone was counted at least ten times. The rearrangement uses TRBV4-1 and TRBJ1-2, with 9 bases fitting TRBD1. Germline V gene lookup returns CDR1 MGHRA and CDR2 YSYEKL. Unmatched junction bases numbered 12, after V lost 3 bases and J lost 4 bases. The CDR3 has 17 amino acids. CDR3 amino acids: CASSQGQGTLSAYGYTF. CDR3 in DNA: TGCGCCAGCAGCCAGGGACAGGGTACCCTCTCGGCCTATGGCTACACCTTC.

This rearrangement joins TRBV28 to TRBJ2-3; 8 nucleotides align to TRBD2. The germline CDR1 and CDR2 sequences are MDHEN and SYDVKM. The CDR3 length is 14 residues. The V gene end was trimmed by 9 bases and the J gene end by 4 bases; junction bases not matched to a gene: 9. The CDR3 spells CASRARLASDTQYF. In DNA, the CDR3 is TGTGCCAGTAGGGCCAGACTAGCGTCAGATACGCAGTATTTT.

This clone was seen a single time. The chain carries TRBV20-1 and TRBJ1-1; tentative D call: TRBD1 (5 bases). The length of the CDR3 is 18 residues. The V gene's germline CDR1 is DFQATT and CDR2 SNEGSKA (reference sequence). Trimming pared 4 bases from V and 1 base from J, leaving 25 bases between. The CDR3 DNA reads TGCAGTGCTACCTGGCCGGTACAGGTAGAGAGGGCGAACACTGAAGCTTTCTTT. It is translated as CSATWPVQVERANTEAFF.

This clone was seen only a few times. A much larger clonotype is one base distant, so this may be a read error. The V call is TRBV12-3 or TRBV12-4, the J call TRBJ1-2, with a possible D match to TRBD1 (6 bases). CDR3 size: 13 residues. In DNA, the CDR3 is TGTGTCAGCAAGAGCGACGGGGGGCACGGCTACACCTTC. It yields the protein CVSKSDGGHGYTF.

This clone was detected only a few times. One end of the junction varies from germline; a read error may be responsible. The chain couples TRBV6-2 or TRBV6-3 to TRBJ2-1; 8 bases map to TRBD2. Per germline, CDR1 MNHEY and CDR2 SVGEGT. The CDR3 runs 13 residues. This CDR3 reads CASSYSSSGSKIF. DNA for the CDR3: TGTGCCAGCAGTTACTCGTCTAGCGGGTCCAAGATCTTC.

This clone was observed at least ten times. The V and J genes are TRBV6-5 and TRBJ2-3, with 9 bases lining up with TRBD2. V trimming: 0 bases; J trimming: 3 bases; junction bases outside the gene matches: 4. The CDR3 totals 16 residues. Per the germline V gene, CDR1 is MNHEY and CDR2 is SVGAGI. CDR3 protein: CASSYSAGGETDTQYF. The DNA of the CDR3 is TGTGCCAGCAGTTACTCTGCGGGAGGGGAGACAGATACGCAGTATTTT.

This clone was observed many times. The chain joins TRBV7-9 to TRBJ1-1, with D perhaps matching TRBD1 (6 bases). V was shortened by 5 bases and J by 12 bases, with 19 bases between the two germline ends. The germline V gene has CDR1 SEHNR and CDR2 FQNEAQ (reference sequence). The CDR3 extends over 13 amino acids. CDR3 amino acids: CASSKGQRGGPFF. As DNA, the CDR3 is TGTGCCAGCAGCAAAGGACAGCGCGGTGGGCCTTTCTTT.

This clone was counted ten times or more. The chain combines TRBV4-1 with TRBJ2-1, with D possibly being TRBD2 (5 bases). Between the trimmed V and J ends, which lost 4 bases and 7 bases, there was a span of 23 bases. There are 17 residues in the CDR3. Germline CDR1 is MGHRA and CDR2 is YSYEKL. CDR3 nucleotide sequence: TGCGCCAGCAGCCGAGAAGGTGGTTCCCAGCGGTCAAATGAGCAGTTCTTC. Protein product: CASSREGGSQRSNEQFF.